These T cell receptor beta chains were read from a single sample in a study of cytomegalovirus exposure and HLA in healthy donors. TCRdb's table, derived via immunoSEQ multiplex PCR, lists solely in-frame clones and lacks some. The sample holds 100,000 or so clones; approximately 56% are singletons and the top ten take over 5%. Sequencing used PBMCs. These receptors originate from a woman between 25 and 40 years old in good health and CMV-seropositive. Both conserved end residues are part of each CDR3. The order of the fields is J gene, D gene, clone size, V gene, CDR3 protein, CDR3 DNA. A D gene is named only where the DNA matches it firmly. Expanded clones are given a class, and other clones once, few, many or no size at all.

J: TRBJ1-1; D: NA; size: few; V: TRBV28; CDR3: CASSTAGLGGDTEAFF; DNA: TGTGCCAGCAGTACGGCCGGTCTGGGCGGGGACACTGAAGCTTTCTTT
J: TRBJ1-3; D: TRBD1; size: NA; V: TRBV2; CDR3: CASSSQGLGNTIYF; DNA: TGTGCCAGCAGTTCACAGGGGCTTGGAAACACCATATATTTT
J: TRBJ2-1; D: TRBD2; size: NA; V: TRBV11-1; CDR3: CASSLGGTSGEYNEQFF; DNA: TGTGCCAGCAGCTTAGGGGGGACTAGCGGGGAATACAATGAGCAGTTCTTC
J: TRBJ2-7; D: NA; size: NA; V: TRBV7-9; CDR3: CSSSPQRSSYEQYF; DNA: TGTTCCAGCAGCCCCCAGAGGAGCTCCTACGAGCAGTACTTC
J: TRBJ1-1; D: NA; size: few; V: TRBV5-6; CDR3: CASSNGGPAFF; DNA: TGTGCCAGCAGCAACGGGGGTCCCGCTTTCTTT
J: TRBJ2-1; D: NA; size: once; V: TRBV18; CDR3: CASSPGQVNEQFF; DNA: TGTGCCAGCTCACCGGGCCAGGTCAATGAGCAGTTCTTC
J: TRBJ2-7; D: NA; size: NA; V: TRBV2; CDR3: CASSGEVSYEQYF; DNA: TGTGCCAGCAGTGGTGAGGTCTCCTACGAGCAGTACTTC
J: TRBJ1-3; D: TRBD1; size: NA; V: TRBV5-1; CDR3: CASSRGQASFGWGNTIYF; DNA: TGCGCCAGCAGCCGAGGACAGGCCTCCTTCGGGTGGGGAAACACCATATATTTT
J: TRBJ2-3; D: TRBD2; size: few; V: TRBV14; CDR3: CASSHFLAGRSTDTQYF; DNA: TGTGCCAGCAGCCATTTCCTAGCGGGGCGTAGCACAGATACGCAGTATTTT
J: TRBJ1-1; D: TRBD1; size: few; V: TRBV29-1; CDR3: CSGRQGRTEAFF; DNA: TGCAGCGGTCGACAGGGGCGCACTGAAGCTTTCTTT
J: TRBJ1-2; D: NA; size: NA; V: TRBV19; CDR3: CATRRGDLLYTF; DNA: TGTGCCACCCGGCGGGGGGACCTGCTCTACACCTTC
J: TRBJ1-3; D: NA; size: NA; V: TRBV4-1; CDR3: CASGGAGGGNTIYF; DNA: TGCGCCAGCGGGGGGGCAGGAGGAGGAAACACCATATATTTT
J: TRBJ1-1; D: TRBD1; size: NA; V: TRBV5-5; CDR3: CASSPGQVNTEAFF; DNA: TGTGCCAGCAGTCCCGGACAGGTGAACACTGAAGCTTTCTTT
J: TRBJ1-1; D: TRBD1; size: few; V: TRBV27; CDR3: CASSFGQGAMIGAFF; DNA: TGTGCCAGCAGTTTCGGGCAGGGGGCTATGATTGGGGCTTTCTTT
J: TRBJ1-6; D: NA; size: few; V: TRBV5-1; CDR3: CASSLQGGSSPLHF; DNA: TGCGCCAGCAGCCTACAGGGTGGGAGTTCACCCCTCCACTTT
J: TRBJ1-2; D: NA; size: NA; V: TRBV19; CDR3: CASSIPRSVSNYGYTF; DNA: TGTGCCAGTAGTATCCCCCGCAGTGTTTCTAACTATGGCTACACCTTC
J: TRBJ1-4; D: NA; size: NA; V: TRBV7-6; CDR3: CASSLEGWGEKLFF; DNA: TGTGCCAGCAGCTTAGAGGGGTGGGGTGAAAAACTGTTTTTT
J: TRBJ2-7; D: NA; size: once; V: TRBV28; CDR3: CASSAPRINYEQYF; DNA: TGTGCCAGCAGTGCCCCCAGGATCAACTACGAGCAGTACTTC
J: TRBJ1-2; D: TRBD1; size: NA; V: TRBV7-9; CDR3: CASSPDPGQGSYGYTF; DNA: TGTGCCAGCAGCCCCGACCCGGGACAGGGCAGCTATGGCTACACCTTC
J: TRBJ2-5; D: TRBD1; size: few; V: TRBV11-2; CDR3: CASSFAGTGGFETQYF; DNA: TGTGCCAGCAGCTTCGCCGGGACAGGGGGTTTTGAGACCCAGTACTTC
J: TRBJ1-3; D: TRBD1; size: few; V: TRBV7-9; CDR3: CASSLATGGGNTIYF; DNA: TGTGCCAGCAGCTTAGCCACAGGGGGCGGAAACACCATATATTTT
J: TRBJ2-3; D: NA; size: NA; V: TRBV5-1; CDR3: CASNQGPPYTDTQYF; DNA: TGCGCCAGCAATCAGGGGCCGCCTTACACAGATACGCAGTATTTT
J: TRBJ1-3; D: NA; size: NA; V: TRBV4-2; CDR3: CASSQEASGNTIYF; DNA: TGTGCCAGCAGCCAAGAAGCCTCTGGAAACACCATATATTTT
J: TRBJ2-1; D: NA; size: few; V: TRBV5-1; CDR3: CASRSPESNEQFF; DNA: TGCGCCAGCAGATCTCCCGAGTCCAATGAGCAGTTCTTC
J: TRBJ2-1; D: TRBD1; size: NA; V: TRBV6-5; CDR3: CASQSGQGYNEQFF; DNA: TGTGCCAGCCAATCGGGACAGGGCTACAATGAGCAGTTCTTC
J: TRBJ1-1; D: NA; size: NA; V: TRBV5-1; CDR3: CASRTTGQNTEAFF; DNA: TGCGCCAGCAGAACTACGGGACAGAACACTGAAGCTTTCTTT
J: TRBJ1-1; D: NA; size: NA; V: TRBV6-1; CDR3: CASSVGHGNTEAFF; DNA: TGTGCCAGCAGTGTGGGACATGGGAACACTGAAGCTTTCTTT
J: TRBJ2-3; D: TRBD1; size: NA; V: TRBV5-1; CDR3: CASSKTGADTQYF; DNA: TGCGCCAGCAGCAAAACAGGGGCAGATACGCAGTATTTT
J: TRBJ2-7; D: NA; size: NA; V: TRBV6-6; CDR3: CASSYSTGEQYF; DNA: TGTGCCAGCAGTTACTCGACCGGGGAGCAGTACTTC
J: TRBJ1-1; D: NA; size: few; V: TRBV19; CDR3: CASTTIGGGTEAFF; DNA: TGTGCCAGTACCACAATCGGGGGAGGGACTGAAGCTTTCTTT
J: TRBJ1-2; D: NA; size: NA; V: TRBV29-1; CDR3: CSVEVVSGYGYPF; DNA: TGCAGCGTTGAAGTAGTGTCAGGCTATGGCTACCCCTTC
J: TRBJ1-2; D: TRBD1; size: NA; V: TRBV6-1; CDR3: CASINAGTGLYGYPF; DNA: TGTGCCAGCATTAACGCCGGGACAGGGCTCTATGGCTACCCCTTC
J: TRBJ1-1; D: TRBD1; size: few; V: TRBV10-3; CDR3: CAISGDSPNTEAFF; DNA: TGTGCCATCAGTGGGGACAGCCCAAACACTGAAGCTTTCTTT
J: TRBJ2-7; D: NA; size: NA; V: TRBV6-1; CDR3: CASSDRDYEQYF; DNA: TGTGCCAGCAGTGACAGGGACTACGAGCAGTACTTC
J: TRBJ2-5; D: TRBD2; size: NA; V: TRBV6-1; CDR3: CASSEQMGTSGGSKETRYF; DNA: TGTGCCAGCAGTGAACAGATGGGGACTAGCGGGGGGTCGAAAGAGACCCGGTACTTC
J: TRBJ1-1; D: NA; size: NA; V: TRBV28; CDR3: CASSLWGGTEAFF; DNA: TGTGCCAGCAGTTTATGGGGGGGCACTGAAGCTTTCTTT
J: TRBJ2-2; D: TRBD1; size: NA; V: TRBV5-4; CDR3: CASSFGQGITGELFF; DNA: TGTGCCAGCAGCTTCGGACAGGGGATCACCGGGGAGCTGTTTTTT
J: TRBJ1-1; D: NA; size: NA; V: TRBV4-1; CDR3: CASSRPGSSTEAFF; DNA: TGCGCCAGCAGCCGCCCGGGGTCTAGCACTGAAGCTTTCTTT
J: TRBJ2-1; D: NA; size: NA; V: TRBV7-2; CDR3: CASSRGPPTVSYNEQFF; DNA: TGTGCCAGCAGCCGTGGGCCCCCGACAGTCTCCTACAATGAGCAGTTCTTC
J: TRBJ2-1; D: TRBD2; size: NA; V: TRBV11-3; CDR3: CASSTRGDEQFF; DNA: TGTGCCAGCAGCACGCGGGGGGATGAGCAGTTCTTC